This T cell receptor beta chain originates from a study of spatial heterogeneity in lung cancer. Study findings and constraints: It was estimated that coverage of tumor T cells reached about 7% for alpha chains and over 12% for beta chains. How many expanded intratumoral alpha and beta TCRs were present tracked the tumor mutation count, which was a count of nonsynonymous mutations.

This clonotype was found many times. Its specificity is unknown. Specified time point: sample taken at primary tumor resection. Whole RNA came from tumor, nontumor lung or frozen PBMC and was sequenced without being sorted. V dropped 0 bases and J dropped 4 bases, with 10 bases sitting between them. Looked up from germline, CDR1 is MNHEY and CDR2 is SVGEGT. CDR3 size: 15 residues. Every TCR cDNA molecule bore a unique molecular identifier. TCRdb reprocessed the 5' RACE reads via MiXCR and lists one record per CDR3 protein. This sample has 15,000 to 20,000 distinct CDR3 sequences; under 7.5% occur once, and the top ten carry around 3.8%.

This clonotype was obtained from a female donor with early-stage non-small cell lung cancer. The chain combines TRBV6-2 or TRBV6-3 with TRBJ2-1; the D gene is possibly TRBD2 (6 bases). The material sequenced was lung tumor tissue, taken at surgery. CDR3 nucleotides: TGTGCCAGCAGTTACTCGATCCGGGGGTACAATGAGCAGTTCTTC. This sequence encodes CASSYSIRGYNEQFF.